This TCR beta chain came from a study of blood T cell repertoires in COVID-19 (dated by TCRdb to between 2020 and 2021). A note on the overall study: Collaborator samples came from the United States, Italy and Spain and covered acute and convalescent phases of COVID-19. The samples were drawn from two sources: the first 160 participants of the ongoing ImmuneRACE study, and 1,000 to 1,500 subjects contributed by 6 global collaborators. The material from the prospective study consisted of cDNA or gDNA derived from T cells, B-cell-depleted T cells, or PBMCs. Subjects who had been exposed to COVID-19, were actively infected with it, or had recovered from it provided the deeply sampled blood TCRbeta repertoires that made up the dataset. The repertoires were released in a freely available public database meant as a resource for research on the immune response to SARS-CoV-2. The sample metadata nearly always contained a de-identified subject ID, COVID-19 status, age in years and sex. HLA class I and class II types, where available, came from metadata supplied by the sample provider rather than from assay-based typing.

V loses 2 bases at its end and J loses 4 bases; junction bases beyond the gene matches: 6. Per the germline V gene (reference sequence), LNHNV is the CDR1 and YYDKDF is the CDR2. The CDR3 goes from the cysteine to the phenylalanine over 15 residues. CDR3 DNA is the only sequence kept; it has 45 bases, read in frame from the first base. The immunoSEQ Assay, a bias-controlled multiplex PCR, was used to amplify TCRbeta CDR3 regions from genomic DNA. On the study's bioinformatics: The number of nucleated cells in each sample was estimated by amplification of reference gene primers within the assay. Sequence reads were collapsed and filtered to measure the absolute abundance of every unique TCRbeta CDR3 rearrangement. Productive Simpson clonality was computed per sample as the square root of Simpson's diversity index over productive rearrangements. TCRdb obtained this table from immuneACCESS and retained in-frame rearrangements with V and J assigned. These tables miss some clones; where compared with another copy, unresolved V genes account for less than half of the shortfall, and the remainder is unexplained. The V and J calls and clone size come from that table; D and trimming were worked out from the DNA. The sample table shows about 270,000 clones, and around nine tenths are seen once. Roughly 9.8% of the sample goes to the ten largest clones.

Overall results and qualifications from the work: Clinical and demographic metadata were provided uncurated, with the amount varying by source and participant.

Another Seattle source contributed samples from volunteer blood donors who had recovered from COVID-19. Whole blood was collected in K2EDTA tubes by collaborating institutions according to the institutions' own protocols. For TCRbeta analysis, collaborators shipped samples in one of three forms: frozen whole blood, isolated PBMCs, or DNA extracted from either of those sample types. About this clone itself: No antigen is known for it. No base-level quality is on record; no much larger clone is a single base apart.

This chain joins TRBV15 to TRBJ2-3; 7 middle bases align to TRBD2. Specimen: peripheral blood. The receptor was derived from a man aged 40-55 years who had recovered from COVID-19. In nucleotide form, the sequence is TGTGCCACCAGCAGACTCGGCGGGAGCGCAGATACGCAGTATTTT. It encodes CATSRLGGSADTQYF.